The rows below give T cell receptor beta chains drawn from one sample of a study of PD-1 blockade in classical Hodgkin lymphoma. Some clones are missing from TCRdb's copy, which holds only in-frame ones; the method was immunoSEQ multiplex PCR. In the table there are under 130,000 clones, approximately 89% of which are singletons. The specimen comprised peripheral blood mononuclear cells (PBMCs), sampled before the fourth cycle of nivolumab. These receptors originate from a human donor with classical Hodgkin lymphoma. Each CDR3 is given with its conserved first and last residue. The D gene is left open where the match is weak. Expanded clones are given a class, and other clones once, few, many or no size at all.

V gene,clone size,J gene,D gene,CDR3 protein,CDR3 DNA
TRBV5-1,NA,TRBJ2-2,TRBD1,CASSRQGAGTGELFF,TGCGCCAGCAGTCGACAGGGGGCGGGAACCGGGGAGCTGTTTTTT
TRBV6-1,NA,TRBJ2-7,TRBD1,CASSWTGRTYEQYF,TGTGCCAGCAGCTGGACAGGGCGGACCTACGAGCAGTACTTC
TRBV6-6,many,TRBJ1-4,NA,CASSYEPSAANEKLFF,TGTGCCAGCAGTTACGAGCCCAGCGCGGCTAATGAAAAACTGTTTTTT
TRBV5-1,NA,TRBJ2-3,TRBD1,CASSTDRGGTDTQYF,TGCGCCAGCAGCACGGACAGGGGGGGCACAGATACGCAGTATTTT
TRBV28,NA,TRBJ1-5,NA,CASTLWGGNQPQHF,TGTGCCAGCACCCTGTGGGGGGGCAATCAGCCCCAGCATTTT
TRBV11-2,NA,TRBJ2-5,TRBD1,CASSLGLGTGGGETQYF,TGTGCCAGCAGCTTAGGACTAGGGACAGGGGGCGGAGAGACCCAGTACTTC
TRBV25-1,NA,TRBJ1-2,TRBD1,CASSDSGTGPRGYTF,TGTGCCAGCAGTGATAGTGGGACAGGGCCCCGTGGCTACACCTTC
TRBV7-2,NA,TRBJ2-7,NA,CASSLEGPGVGYEQYF,TGTGCCAGCAGCTTAGAGGGTCCGGGAGTGGGCTACGAGCAGTACTTC
TRBV29-1,NA,TRBJ1-5,TRBD1,CSAQGADDQPQHF,TGCAGCGCCCAGGGGGCTGACGATCAGCCCCAGCATTTT
TRBV19,NA,TRBJ1-5,NA,CASSPSRRQISNQPQHF,TGTGCCAGTAGTCCCTCCCGAAGACAGATTAGCAATCAGCCCCAGCATTTT